The present T cell receptor beta chain was sequenced within a study of blood T cell repertoires in COVID-19. Clones were read by immunoSEQ multiplex PCR, and TCRdb kept only the in-frame ones, dropping some. The profile shows some 190,000 clones, approximately 91% of them singletons. In germline, CDR1 is MDHEN, CDR2 SYDVKM. The CDR3 covers 18 residues. Trimming took 4 bases from V and 6 from J; bases not matched to a gene: 15. This rearrangement joins TRBV28 to TRBJ2-5; 12 bases are shared with TRBD2. Sequencing input: peripheral blood. This TCR came from a woman aged 40-49 years who had recovered from COVID-19. The CDR3 coding sequence is TGTGCCAGCAGTTCCAATCTTCCTAGCGGGAGGGCCGGAAAGACCCAGTACTTC. Translated, it gives CASSSNLPSGRAGKTQYF.